The clone carrying this T cell receptor (beta chain) was counted many times. As yet, its antigen is unknown. The data are from a study of identical twins. General study findings and limits: Those out-of-frame alpha sequences shared by twins showed an excess of low generation probability. With abundant cord blood beta clonotypes, insertions were fewer; memory repertoires showed no such pattern. The study reached conclusions through statistical analysis that was cross-sectional, not following the same donors.

Each cDNA held unique molecular identifiers, and template switching gave it a universal primer site. TCRdb passed the 5' RACE reads through MiXCR, listing each CDR3 protein once. Of approximately 700,000 distinct CDR3 sequences in the sample, roughly 6% are singletons; the top ten hold about 2%. The V gene lost 0 bases and the J gene lost 4 bases, with 12 bases spanning the gap. The CDR3 runs to 14 residues. From germline, CDR1 is DFQATT and CDR2 SNEGSKA (reference sequence). The clonotype originates from a man between 18 and 35 years old in good health. The rearrangement joins TRBV20-1 to TRBJ2-5; D remains unclear. Source material: naive T cells sorted from blood. The CDR3 loop reads CSARDIITGETQYF. The CDR3 DNA reads as TGCAGTGCTAGAGATATTATCACCGGAGAGACCCAGTACTTC.